This T cell receptor beta chain derives from a study of a mutant IDH1 vaccine in newly diagnosed glioma. Study overall: Sex among treated patients split around 60% male, about 38% female; mean age was roughly 40 years.

Produced via immunoSEQ multiplex PCR; TCRdb's table is partial and in-frame only. The sample has fewer than 75,000 clones; roughly 83% are singletons. Germline V gene sequence: CDR1 MNHNS, CDR2 SASEGT. Trimming took 3 bases from V and 7 from J, leaving 18 bases between them. The CDR3 extends over 15 amino acids. Noted time point: week 11, during vaccination. In the vaccine, a single dose held 300 ug of the mutant IDH1 20-mer peptide, along with topical imiquimod. This clone was seen a handful of times. No antigen is known for it. The sample in question was PBMCs, obtained from a glioma patient whose treatment included an IDH1 peptide vaccine. This sequence originates from a woman between 45 and 60 years old with glioma. The chain recombines TRBV6-1 with TRBJ1-2; D unresolved. The CDR3 protein is CASSDSGMEWSGYTF. In nucleotides, the CDR3 is TGTGCCAGCAGTGATTCTGGTATGGAGTGGTCTGGCTACACCTTC.